This section outlines one TCR beta chain sequence together with its context. Its antigen remains unidentified. The entry originates in a study of CD8 T cells in ankylosing spondylitis. Germline values: CDR1 MNHEY, CDR2 SVGAGI. Trimming cost V 0 bases and J 3 bases; bases outside gene matches: 9. CDR3 length: 17 amino acids. Libraries of TCR beta came from quantitative 5'-RACE with molecular barcodes. TCRdb passed the 5' RACE reads through MiXCR, listing each CDR3 protein once. The sample lists 270,000 or so distinct CDR3 sequences, over 15% occurring once. Whole-study results and caveats: The authors reported significant enrichment of disease-linked clones in matched ankylosing spondylitis synovial fluid. Earlier reports found some motif variants in synovial fluid and blood in reactive arthritis. Characteristic of ankylosing spondylitis blood, it appeared, was a TCR beta motif comprising several highly homologous variants.

The sequencing input was blood, either unsorted or a sorted T cell fraction (not recorded which). This chain uses TRBV6-5 with TRBJ2-5, with 8 bases fitting TRBD2. The TCR sequence derives from a male donor with ankylosing spondylitis or in good health (not recorded which). Written as DNA, the CDR3 is TGTGCCAGCAGTTACTCGAGCCCGGGACTAGGGAAAGAGACCCAGTACTTC. Translating it yields CASSYSSPGLGKETQYF.